This T cell receptor beta chain was recorded in a study of OX40 agonist ivuxolimab in advanced cancers. In the case of this clone: Its target is not known.

General study points: Clonal expansion in partial responders at 0.1-3.0 mg/kg ranked among the lowest.

Losses at the gene ends were 2 bases for V and 2 bases for J; bases not matched to a gene: 4. Germline lookup yields CDR1 LGHNA and CDR2 YNFKEQ. This CDR3 comprises 16 residues. Only in-frame clones appear in the TCRdb table, and some are missing; sequencing was by immunoSEQ multiplex PCR. The data hold more than 80,000 clones, with around nine tenths observed a single time. The chain links TRBV4-2 to TRBJ2-1; TRBD2 agrees at 9 bases. The sequencing used CD4+ or CD8+ T cells sorted from blood, collected in a trial of the OX40 agonist ivuxolimab. This receptor was taken from an adult with an advanced solid tumor such as melanoma, head and neck, liver or kidney cancer. The CDR3 protein is CASSQSSSGTYNEQFF. CDR3 DNA: TGTGCCAGCAGCCAAAGTTCTAGCGGGACCTACAATGAGCAGTTCTTC.